This T cell receptor beta chain was retrieved from a study of T cell changes during pregnancy in multiple sclerosis. The trim removed 8 bases at V and 4 bases at J, leaving 18 bases unmatched. The CDR3 runs 17 residues. Germline V gives CDR1 MRHNA, CDR2 SNTAGT. Assay used: immunoSEQ multiplex PCR; TCRdb lists only in-frame clones, some missing. The repertoire holds approximately 33,000 clones, with almost 90% as singletons. Material: CD4+ T cells from peripheral blood mononuclear cells, obtained in the first trimester of pregnancy. The V and J genes are TRBV6-4 and TRBJ1-2; 8 bases line up with TRBD1. The receptor comes from a female donor in good health, enrolled as a control in a pregnancy study. CDR3 coding DNA: TGTGCCAGCGGGAAGACAGGGGACGACTGCCCCGCCTATGGCTACACCTTC. Translated, it gives CASGKTGDDCPAYGYTF.